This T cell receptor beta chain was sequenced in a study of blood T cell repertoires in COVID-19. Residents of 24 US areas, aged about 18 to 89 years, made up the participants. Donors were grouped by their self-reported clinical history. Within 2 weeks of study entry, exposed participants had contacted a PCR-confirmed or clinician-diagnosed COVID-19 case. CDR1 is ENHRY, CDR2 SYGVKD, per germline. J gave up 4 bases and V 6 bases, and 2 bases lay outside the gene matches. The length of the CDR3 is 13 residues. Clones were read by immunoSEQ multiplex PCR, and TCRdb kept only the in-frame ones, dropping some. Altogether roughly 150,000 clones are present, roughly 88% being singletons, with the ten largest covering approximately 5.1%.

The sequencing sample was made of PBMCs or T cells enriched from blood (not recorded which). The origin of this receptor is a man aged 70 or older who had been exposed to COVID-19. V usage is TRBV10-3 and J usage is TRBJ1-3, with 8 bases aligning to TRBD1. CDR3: CAISQGAGNTIYF. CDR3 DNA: TGTGCCATCAGCCAGGGGGCAGGAAACACCATATATTTT.